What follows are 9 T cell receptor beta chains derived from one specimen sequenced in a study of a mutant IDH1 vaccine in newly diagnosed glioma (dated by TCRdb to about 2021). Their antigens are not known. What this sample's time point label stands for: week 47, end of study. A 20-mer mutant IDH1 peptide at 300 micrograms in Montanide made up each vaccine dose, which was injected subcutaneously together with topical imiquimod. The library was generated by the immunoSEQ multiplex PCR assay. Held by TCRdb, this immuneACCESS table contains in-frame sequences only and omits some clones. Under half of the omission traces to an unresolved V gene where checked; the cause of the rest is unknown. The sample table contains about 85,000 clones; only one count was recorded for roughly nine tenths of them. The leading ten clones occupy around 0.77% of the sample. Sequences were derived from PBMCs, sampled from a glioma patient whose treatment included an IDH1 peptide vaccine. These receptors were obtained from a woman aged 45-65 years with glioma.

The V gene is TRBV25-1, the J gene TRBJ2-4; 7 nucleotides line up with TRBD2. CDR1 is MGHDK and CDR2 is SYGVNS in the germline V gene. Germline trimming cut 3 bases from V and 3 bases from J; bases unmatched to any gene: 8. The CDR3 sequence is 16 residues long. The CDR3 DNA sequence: TGTGCCAGCAGTGAGTTCGGGGAGGGTGTCAAAAACATTCAGTACTTC. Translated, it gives CASSEFGEGVKNIQYF. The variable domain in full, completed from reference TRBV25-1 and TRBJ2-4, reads EADIYQTPRYLVIGTGKKITLECSQTMGHDKMYWYQQDPGMELHLIHYSYGVNSTEKGDLSSESTVSRIRTEHFPLTLESARPSHTSQYLCASSEFGEGVKNIQYFGAGTRLSVL.

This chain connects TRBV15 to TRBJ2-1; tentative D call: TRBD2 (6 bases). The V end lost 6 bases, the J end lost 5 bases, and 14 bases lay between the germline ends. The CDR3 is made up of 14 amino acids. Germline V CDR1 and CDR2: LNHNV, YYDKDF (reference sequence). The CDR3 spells CATRKIAENNEQFF. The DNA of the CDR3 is TGTGCCACCAGGAAGATAGCGGAGAACAATGAGCAGTTCTTC.

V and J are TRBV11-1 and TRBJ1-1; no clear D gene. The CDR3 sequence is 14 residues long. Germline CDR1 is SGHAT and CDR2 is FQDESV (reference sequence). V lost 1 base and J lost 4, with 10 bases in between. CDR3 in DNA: TGTGCCAGCAGCTTAGGTCGCGGCGGCACTGAAGCTTTCTTT. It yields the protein CASSLGRGGTEAFF.

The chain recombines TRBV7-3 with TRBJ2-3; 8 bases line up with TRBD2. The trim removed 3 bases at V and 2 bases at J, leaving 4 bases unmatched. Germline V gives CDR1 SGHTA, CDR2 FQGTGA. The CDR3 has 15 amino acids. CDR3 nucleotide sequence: TGTGCCAGCAGCTTCGTAGCGGGACCCACAGATACGCAGTATTTT. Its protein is CASSFVAGPTDTQYF.

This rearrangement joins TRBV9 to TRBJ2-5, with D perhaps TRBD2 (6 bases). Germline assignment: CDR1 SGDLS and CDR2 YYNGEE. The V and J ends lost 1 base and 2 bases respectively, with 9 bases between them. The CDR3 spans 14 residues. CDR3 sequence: CASSVRGGQETQYF. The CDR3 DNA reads TGTGCCAGCAGCGTAAGAGGAGGGCAAGAGACCCAGTACTTC. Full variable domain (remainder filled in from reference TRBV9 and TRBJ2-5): DSGVTQTPKHLITATGQRVTLRCSPRSGDLSVYWYQQSLDQGLQFLIQYYNGEERAKGNILERFSAQQFPDLHSELNLSSLELGDSALYFCASSVRGGQETQYFGPGTRLLVL.

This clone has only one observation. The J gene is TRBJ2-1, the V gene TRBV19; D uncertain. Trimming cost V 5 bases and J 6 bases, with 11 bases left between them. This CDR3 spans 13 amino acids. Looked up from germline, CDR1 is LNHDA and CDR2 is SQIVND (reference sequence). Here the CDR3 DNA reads TGTGCCAGTAGTGATGGGCGGTCCAATGAGCAGTTCTTC. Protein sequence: CASSDGRSNEQFF. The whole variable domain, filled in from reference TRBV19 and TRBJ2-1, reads DGGITQSPKYLFRKEGQNVTLSCEQNLNHDAMYWYRQDPGQGLRLIYYSQIVNDFQKGDIAEGYSVSREKKESFPLTVTSAQKNPTAFYLCASSDGRSNEQFFGPGTRLTVL.

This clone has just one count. The CDR3 spells CASSYATYLGYGYTF. CDR3 DNA sequence: TGTGCCAGCAGCTACGCGACATATCTGGGCTATGGCTACACCTTC. The chain uses TRBV5-4 and TRBJ1-2; unclear D gene. The CDR3 has 15 residues. V gave up 3 bases and J gave up 4 bases, with 16 bases separating them. Germline V gives CDR1 SGHNT, CDR2 YYREEE (reference sequence).

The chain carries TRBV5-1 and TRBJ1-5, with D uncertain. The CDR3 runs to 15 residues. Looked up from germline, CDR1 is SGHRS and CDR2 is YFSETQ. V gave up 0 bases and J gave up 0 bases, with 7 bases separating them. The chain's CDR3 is CASSLAPGSNQPQHF. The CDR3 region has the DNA TGCGCCAGCAGCTTGGCCCCAGGTAGCAATCAGCCCCAGCATTTT.

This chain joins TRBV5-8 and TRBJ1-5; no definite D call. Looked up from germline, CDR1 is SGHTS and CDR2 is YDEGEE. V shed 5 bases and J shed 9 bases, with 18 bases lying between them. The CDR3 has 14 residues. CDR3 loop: CASSPTEVGSPQHF. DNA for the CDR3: TGTGCCAGCAGTCCTACAGAGGTCGGGTCGCCCCAGCATTTT.